A selection of T cell receptor beta chains follows, all from one sample in a study of PD-L1 blockade in urothelial cancer. Produced via immunoSEQ multiplex PCR; TCRdb's table is partial and in-frame only. The sample includes about 50,000 clones, around 90% of them seen just once. Sequenced here: PBMCs, sampled around atezolizumab (anti-PD-L1) treatment. The receptor source for this set is a man between 60 and 75 years old with urothelial cancer. Both conserved end residues are part of each CDR3. The D gene is left open where the match is weak. Size tells how often a clone was seen (once, few, many) or the class of an expanded clone, and some rows leave it out.

TRBJ2-2	TRBV10-2	TRBD2	NA	CASSEPSGGKNTGELFF	TGCGCCAGCAGTGAGCCTAGCGGGGGGAAGAACACCGGGGAGCTGTTTTTT
TRBJ2-7	TRBV13	TRBD2	few	CASRSAGGGEQYF	TGTGCCAGCAGATCCGCGGGGGGCGGCGAGCAGTACTTC
TRBJ2-1	TRBV12-5	TRBD2	NA	CASGLAPSGGYEQFF	TGTGCTAGTGGTTTGGCGCCTAGCGGGGGGTACGAGCAGTTCTTC
TRBJ1-1	TRBV7-8	NA	NA	CASSRFRVGTEAFF	TGTGCCAGCAGCCGATTCAGGGTAGGCACTGAAGCTTTCTTT
TRBJ2-7	TRBV4-3	NA	NA	CASSQVIASYEQYF	TGCGCCAGCAGCCAAGTAATAGCCAGCTACGAGCAGTACTTC
TRBJ2-2	TRBV5-4	TRBD1	NA	CASSLASTGWAGELFF	TGTGCCAGCAGCTTGGCCTCGACAGGGTGGGCCGGGGAGCTGTTTTTT
TRBJ2-7	TRBV29-1	NA	NA	CSVASIDRSYEQYF	TGCAGCGTGGCCTCTATCGACAGGAGCTACGAGCAGTACTTC
TRBJ2-7	TRBV4-1	TRBD2	NA	CASSQAVSGRAFEQYF	TGCGCCAGCAGCCAAGCGGTTAGCGGGAGGGCCTTCGAGCAGTACTTC
TRBJ2-7	TRBV4-2	TRBD2	NA	CASSQEIAGGPRYEQYF	TGTGCCAGCAGCCAAGAAATAGCGGGGGGGCCCCGCTACGAGCAGTACTTC
TRBJ2-1	TRBV9	TRBD2	NA	CASSHQGTSGRSSYNEQFF	TGTGCCAGCAGCCACCAAGGGACTAGCGGGAGGTCGTCCTACAATGAGCAGTTCTTC
TRBJ2-1	TRBV5-6	NA	NA	CASSLGARDLNNEQFF	TGTGCCAGCAGCTTGGGGGCTCGGGACTTAAACAATGAGCAGTTCTTC
TRBJ2-7	TRBV28	NA	NA	CASSRKGVYEQYF	TGTGCCAGCAGCAGGAAAGGGGTCTACGAGCAGTACTTC
TRBJ1-4	TRBV27	TRBD1	NA	CASSQRQGFAEKLFF	TGTGCCAGCAGCCAAAGACAGGGTTTCGCTGAAAAACTGTTTTTT
TRBJ1-5	TRBV5-1	TRBD1	NA	CASSLEQGGQPQHF	TGCGCCAGCAGCTTGGAACAGGGGGGGCAGCCCCAGCATTTT
TRBJ2-7	TRBV6-6	NA	NA	CASSYSGGTYEQYF	TGTGCCAGCAGTTACTCTGGGGGGACCTACGAGCAGTACTTC
TRBJ2-7	TRBV2	TRBD1	few	CASGQGPYEQYF	TGTGCCAGCGGACAGGGTCCGTACGAGCAGTACTTC
TRBJ2-5	TRBV5-4	NA	NA	CASSGHRALGETQYF	TGTGCCAGCAGCGGGCACAGGGCCTTAGGGGAGACCCAGTACTTC